This is a list of T cell receptor beta chains from one sample in a study of shared clonotypes between healthy human individuals. The repertoire was sequenced with immunoSEQ multiplex PCR; TCRdb's copy has only in-frame clones and lacks some. This table has millions of clones, approximately 94% appearing once. Sequencing was performed on naive CD8+ T cells sorted from blood. These receptors all come from a man aged 18 to 30 in good health. The conserved cysteine and the conserved F or W are not part of the CDR3 here.

v_gene	j_gene	CDR3aa
TRBV7-2	TRBJ1-1	ASRPGTGVTEAF
TRBV7-9	TRBJ2-7	ASSPPRGADAEQY
TRBV25-1	TRBJ1-2	ASSGPVGRFYGYT
TRBV7-9	TRBJ2-7	ASSLSGRYEQY
TRBV4-2	TRBJ2-7	ASSPRLGYEQY
TRBV14	TRBJ2-7	ASSQDMAVQY
TRBV28	TRBJ2-7	ASTMTPGTTHEQY
TRBV28	TRBJ1-5	ASSLAGQGNQPQH
TRBV11-2	TRBJ1-2	ASSSDRNYGYT
TRBV6-5	TRBJ2-3	ASSWQQGWGTDTQY
TRBV7-9	TRBJ2-4	ASSLEGEGSQNIQY
TRBV29-1	TRBJ2-1	SVERRQGAGSDEQF
TRBV11-1	TRBJ2-3	ASSTWAGTDTQY
TRBV4-1	TRBJ2-3	ASSQDFMAQGADTQY
TRBV5-4	TRBJ2-2	ASSLDGELF
TRBV7-9	TRBJ1-1	ASSLRRRNTEAF
TRBV27	TRBJ2-4	ASSFGGPAKNIQY
TRBV5-4	TRBJ1-1	ASSSQGADIEAF
TRBV10-3	TRBJ1-5	AISESLGRSMQPQH
TRBV28	TRBJ1-6	ASSFIVGNSPLH
TRBV29-1	TRBJ2-5	SAHGTVTQETQY
TRBV4-1	TRBJ2-7	ASSQVPGGVYEQY